This TCR beta chain was recovered during a study of T-cell reconstitution after alpha-beta-depleted transplantation in children. General study points: By about two months after transplant, alpha-beta T cells reportedly arose from several hundred graft clones that had expanded.

Concerning this clonotype: What it binds is not known.

The V end was cut by 0 bases, the J end by 5 bases, with 11 bases between. The length of the CDR3 is 14 residues. Germline lookup yields CDR1 SGHTA and CDR2 FQGNSA. A library of TCRbeta sequences, prepared with unique molecular identifiers, was generated. TCRdb recomputed calls from the PCR reads with MiXCR, one row per CDR3 protein. The profile shows 75,000 to 90,000 distinct CDR3 sequences, approximately 14% of them singletons. The rearrangement links TRBV7-2 to TRBJ2-7, with D possibly being TRBD2 (6 bases). The sample was PBMCs, mostly from graft donor cells, taken 180 days after TCRalphabeta/CD19-depleted stem cell transplant. This TCR came from a male patient aged 2-10 years who had a stem cell transplant for acute lymphoblastic leukemia, so the T cells may come from the graft donor. In DNA form, the CDR3 reads TGTGCCAGCAGCTTAGCGGGACTCCGGGACGAGCAGTACTTC. Amino acids: CASSLAGLRDEQYF.